This TCR beta chain comes out of a study of T cell repertoires in MIS-A myocarditis. TCRdb keeps only in-frame clones here, not all; method: immunoSEQ multiplex PCR. The table lists roughly 14,000 clones, roughly 81% of them singletons. Germline lookup yields CDR1 MNHNY and CDR2 SVGAGI (reference sequence). The CDR3 runs 12 residues. Unmatched junction bases numbered 6, after V lost 2 bases and J lost 12 bases. Material: left ventricle heart tissue obtained at autopsy. This TCR derives from a man aged 18 to 30 with fulminant myocarditis from multisystem inflammatory syndrome in adults (MIS-A) after COVID-19. This chain uses TRBV6-6 with TRBJ1-1; the match to TRBD1 covers 7 bases. CDR3 loop: CASSYPGTDTFF. CDR3 DNA sequence: TGTGCCAGCAGTTACCCGGGGACAGATACTTTCTTT.